This TCR beta chain was retrieved from a study of blood T cell repertoires in COVID-19. This clone occurred once. From germline, CDR1 is MNHEY and CDR2 SMNVEV (reference sequence). The CDR3 totals 17 residues. Participants' reported clinical history set cohort assignment. Sequencing used immunoSEQ multiplex PCR; TCRdb keeps in-frame clones, though not all of them. The table has about 180,000 clones, roughly nine tenths seen once; the top ten hold 2% to 2.5%. This chain joins TRBV27 and TRBJ2-7; perhaps TRBD2 as D (7 bases). The receptor comes from a woman aged 35 to 49 with acute COVID-19. Sequenced material: PBMCs or T cells enriched from blood (not recorded which). CDR3 DNA sequence: TGTGTCCGGGGGGCGGCCCTCCTGCGCCATATTTTCTACGAGCAGTACTTC. Translated: CVRGAALLRHIFYEQYF.